One and the same sample provided the 23 T cell receptor beta chains below, sequenced in a study of PD-1 blockade in classical Hodgkin lymphoma. Measured with immunoSEQ multiplex PCR; TCRdb has only the in-frame clones, and not every one. This sample has 43,000 or so clones, with about nine tenths found just once. Exposure to brentuximab vedotin varied, and each patient had relapsed following autologous stem cell transplantation. Specimen: peripheral blood mononuclear cells (PBMCs), collected at baseline. Source of these receptors: a human donor with classical Hodgkin lymphoma.

This clone was counted only a few times. The CDR3 spells CASSLDGTENQPQHF. CDR3 nucleotide sequence: TGTGCCAGCAGCTTAGACGGGACAGAAAATCAGCCCCAGCATTTT. The chain couples TRBV7-9 to TRBJ1-5, with 7 bases fitting TRBD1. Germline V lookup: CDR1 SEHNR, CDR2 FQNEAQ (reference sequence). The CDR3 runs to 15 residues. After removal of 1 base from V and 4 bases from J, the junction contained 4 bases not matched to a gene. The variable domain in full, completed from reference TRBV7-9 and TRBJ1-5, reads DTGVSQNPRHKITKRGQNVTFRCDPISEHNRLYWYRQTLGQGPEFLTYFQNEAQLEKSRLLSDRFSAERPKGSFSTLEIQRTEQGDSAMYLCASSLDGTENQPQHFGDGTRLSIL.

The chain joins TRBV7-9 to TRBJ2-7, with no clear D. The CDR3 is 16 residues long. V lost 5 bases and J lost 3, with 20 bases in between. Germline CDR1 SEHNR, CDR2 FQNEAQ (reference sequence). The CDR3 region has the DNA TGTGCCAGCAGCATTACTCCGGCGGATGTGGTCTACGAGCAGTACTTC. This sequence encodes CASSITPADVVYEQYF.

The gene calls are TRBV5-1 and TRBJ1-1; TRBD1 matches at 8 bases. Germline loops: CDR1 SGHRS, CDR2 YFSETQ. Trimming cost V 6 bases and J 9 bases; bases outside gene matches: 10. The CDR3 runs 13 residues. The CDR3 DNA is TGCGCCAGCACCCCAACAGGGGGATCAAAAGCTTTCTTT. This gives the protein CASTPTGGSKAFF.

The chain couples TRBV5-1 to TRBJ2-3, with 8 positions matching TRBD1. V was pared by 0 bases and J by 5 bases, with 5 bases of the junction left unmatched. This CDR3 is built from 15 residues. Germline CDR1 is SGHRS and CDR2 is YFSETQ. DNA of the CDR3: TGCGCCAGCAGCTTGGGGCAGGGGGCAGAAGATACGCAGTATTTT. This gives the protein CASSLGQGAEDTQYF.

J is TRBJ2-1 and V is TRBV28; 8 nucleotides match TRBD1. The CDR3 length is 13 residues. Germline CDR1 and CDR2: MDHEN and SYDVKM. Losses at the gene ends were 10 bases for V and 8 bases for J; bases not matched to a gene: 10. CDR3 sequence (DNA): TGTGCCACTAACAGGGGGTCGTTCCATGAGCAGTTCTTC. Encoded protein: CATNRGSFHEQFF.

The chain joins TRBV28 to TRBJ2-7, with a possible D match to TRBD2 (6 bases). V was clipped by 8 bases and J by 2 bases, with 10 bases between them. This CDR3 comprises 12 residues. Germline V gene data show CDR1 as MDHEN and CDR2 as SYDVKM. CDR3 nucleotide sequence: TGTGCCAGCGGGGGGATAACCTACGAGCAGTACTTC. Translating it yields CASGGITYEQYF.

This chain connects TRBV25-1 to TRBJ2-6; the D is unclear. Looked up from germline, CDR1 is MGHDK and CDR2 is SYGVNS. The V end was cut by 1 base, the J end by 1 base, with 5 bases between. The CDR3 consists of 15 residues. The CDR3 sequence: CASSEFRSGANVLTF. In nucleotides, the CDR3 is TGTGCCAGCAGTGAATTCAGGTCTGGGGCCAACGTCCTGACTTTC.

The chain combines TRBV18 with TRBJ2-1, with 7 bases identical to TRBD1. The CDR3 totals 14 residues. Germline V gene data show CDR1 as KGHSH and CDR2 as LQKENI. The V gene end was trimmed by 2 bases and the J gene end by 3 bases; junction bases not matched to a gene: 1. The CDR3 DNA sequence: TGTGCCAGCTCACCAGGGACAGACTACAATGAGCAGTTCTTC. Amino acid sequence: CASSPGTDYNEQFF.

The chain combines TRBV5-4 with TRBJ2-7; the match to TRBD1 covers 8 bases. V shed 0 bases, J shed 5 bases, and the junction held 4 bases outside the gene matches. The CDR3 consists of 14 residues. CDR1 is SGHNT and CDR2 is YYREEE in the germline V gene (reference sequence). Here the CDR3 DNA reads TGTGCCAGCAGCTTGGCAGGGGGCGCGGACGAGCAGTACTTC. Its protein product is CASSLAGGADEQYF.

The chain combines TRBV5-5 with TRBJ2-6; no clear D gene. The germline V and J ends were trimmed by 1 base and 0 bases, with 17 bases remaining between them. Germline V gives CDR1 SGHKS, CDR2 YYEKEE (reference sequence). The CDR3 loop spans 19 amino acids. The CDR3 DNA is TGTGCCAGCAGCTTGAGGGATGTGTCCATGTACTCTGGGGCCAACGTCCTGACTTTC. This sequence encodes CASSLRDVSMYSGANVLTF.

The V call is TRBV7-2, the J call TRBJ2-5; D gene unclear. CDR3 length: 14 residues. Germline lookup yields CDR1 SGHTA and CDR2 FQGNSA. Trimming stripped 1 base from V and 5 bases from J, with 11 bases between. CDR3 loop: CASSLGVLRETQYF. The DNA of the CDR3 is TGTGCCAGCAGCTTAGGTGTCCTGCGGGAGACCCAGTACTTC.

V gene TRBV27 combines with J gene TRBJ1-1; TRBD1 agrees at 7 bases. The CDR3 extends over 16 amino acids. From germline, CDR1 is MNHEY and CDR2 SMNVEV (reference sequence). Trimming took 2 bases from V and 0 from J; bases not matched to a gene: 6. The CDR3 loop is CASSLRQGGMNTEAFF. The DNA for the CDR3 is TGTGCCAGCAGTTTAAGGCAGGGGGGAATGAACACTGAAGCTTTCTTT.

CDR3 sequence reads: CASSLTGVYGYTF. The CDR3 nucleotides read TGTGCCAGCAGTCTGACAGGGGTCTATGGCTACACCTTC. The V gene is TRBV6-5, the J gene TRBJ1-2; 8 nucleotides align to TRBD1. Germline CDR1 reads MNHEY; CDR2 reads SVGAGI. V was clipped by 5 bases and J by 4 bases; unmatched bases: 3. This CDR3 comprises 13 residues.

CDR3 nucleotides: TGTGCCAGCAGTCCCTACCGGGACAGGGCAGAAGCTTTCTTT. Amino acid sequence: CASSPYRDRAEAFF. The V gene is TRBV28, the J gene TRBJ1-1, with 9 bases aligning to TRBD1. V shed 5 bases and J 8 bases; nucleotides not matched to a gene: 9. CDR3 length: 14 residues. CDR1 and CDR2 from the germline V gene are MDHEN and SYDVKM.

This sequence joins TRBV11-2 and TRBJ2-1; no definite D call. The V gene lost 5 bases and the J gene lost 7 bases, with 21 bases spanning the gap. The CDR3 is made up of 16 amino acids. The germline V gene has CDR1 SGHAT and CDR2 FQNNGV. The CDR3 DNA follows: TGTGCCAGCAGCGTTATAGGTGTCACACTGAAGAATGAGCAGTTCTTC. Translation gives CASSVIGVTLKNEQFF.

By share of the sample, this clone is large. The sample carries other DNA sequences with the same CDR3. The chain recombines TRBV27 with TRBJ2-7; 9 positions match TRBD1. Germline CDR1 reads MNHEY; CDR2 reads SMNVEV (reference sequence). The CDR3 has 14 amino acids. V dropped 5 bases and J dropped 3; count of bases not matched to a gene: 5. The CDR3 loop is CASSLQGANYEQYF. As DNA, the CDR3 is TGTGCCAGCAGTCTACAGGGGGCTAACTACGAGCAGTACTTC.

The chain recombines TRBV11-2 with TRBJ2-7; D might be TRBD1 (5 bases). The CDR3 totals 15 residues. The germline V and J ends were trimmed by 7 bases and 3 bases, with 19 bases remaining between them. Germline CDR1 SGHAT, CDR2 FQNNGV. The CDR3 region is CASNINRGLNYEQYF. CDR3 nucleotide sequence: TGTGCCAGCAACATTAATAGGGGCCTAAACTACGAGCAGTACTTC.

The V call is TRBV18, the J call TRBJ1-5; no clear D. The V gene's germline CDR1 is KGHSH and CDR2 LQKENI. V was cut by 3 bases and J by 0 bases, with 9 bases left in between. This CDR3 comprises 15 residues. CDR3 sequence (DNA): TGTGCCAGCTCACCTAGCCGGAATAGCAATCAGCCCCAGCATTTT. It yields the protein CASSPSRNSNQPQHF.

This chain links TRBV18 with TRBJ2-2; D unclear. The CDR3 spans 15 residues. V dropped 1 base and J dropped 2 bases, with 8 bases sitting between them. Germline loops: CDR1 KGHSH, CDR2 LQKENI. The CDR3 is CASSPRPFNTGELFF. The CDR3 DNA follows: TGTGCCAGCTCACCACGCCCATTTAACACCGGGGAGCTGTTTTTT. The entire variable domain, with the rest obtained from reference TRBV18 and TRBJ2-2, is as follows: NAGVMQNPRHLVRRRGQEARLRCSPMKGHSHVYWYRQLPEEGLKFMVYLQKENIIDESGMPKERFSAEFPKEGPSILRIQQVVRGDSAAYFCASSPRPFNTGELFFGEGSRLTVL.

This clone was picked up a small number of times. This chain uses TRBV5-1 with TRBJ2-5; D not resolved. Trimming removed 0 bases from V and 9 bases from J, with 6 bases in between. In germline, CDR1 is SGHRS, CDR2 YFSETQ. The CDR3 is 11 residues long. CDR3 loop: CASSLGGPQYF. The CDR3 nucleotides are TGCGCCAGCAGCTTGGGTGGTCCCCAGTACTTC.

The chain carries TRBV19 and TRBJ2-3; 12 bases match TRBD2. Trimming took 7 bases from V and 4 from J; bases not matched to a gene: 12. CDR1 and CDR2 from the germline V gene are LNHDA and SQIVND (reference sequence). This CDR3 comprises 17 residues. The CDR3 here is CASTPRGASGGADTQYF. The CDR3 bases are TGTGCCAGTACCCCCCGGGGGGCTAGCGGGGGGGCAGATACGCAGTATTTT.

The rearrangement uses TRBV5-1 and TRBJ2-1, with TRBD2 matching over 7 bases. CDR3 size: 16 residues. Unmatched junction bases numbered 9, after V lost 0 bases and J lost 6 bases. Germline values: CDR1 SGHRS, CDR2 YFSETQ. In DNA, the CDR3 is TGCGCCAGCAGCTTGGAGACTAGCCCCACGTTCAATGAGCAGTTCTTC. Amino acids: CASSLETSPTFNEQFF.

The chain is built from TRBV6-1 and TRBJ1-3; unclear D gene. Germline CDR1 reads MNHNS; CDR2 reads SASEGT. The V and J ends lost 10 bases and 0 bases respectively, with 16 bases between them. CDR3 length: 15 residues. CDR3 DNA sequence: TGTGCCACCCCACCCCCTTGGAGCTCTGGAAACACCATATATTTT. This encodes CATPPPWSSGNTIYF.